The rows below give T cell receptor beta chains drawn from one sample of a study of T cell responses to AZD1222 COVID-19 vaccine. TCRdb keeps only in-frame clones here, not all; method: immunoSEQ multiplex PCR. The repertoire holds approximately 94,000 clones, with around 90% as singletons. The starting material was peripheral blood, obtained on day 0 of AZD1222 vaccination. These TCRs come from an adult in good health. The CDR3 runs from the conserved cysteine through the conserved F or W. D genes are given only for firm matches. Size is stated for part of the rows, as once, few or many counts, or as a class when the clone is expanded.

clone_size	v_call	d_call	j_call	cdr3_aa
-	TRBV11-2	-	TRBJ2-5	CASSPRAEETQYF
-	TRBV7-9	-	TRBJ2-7	CASSLVGSPVGEQYF
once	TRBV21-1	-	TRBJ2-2	CAGGGELFF
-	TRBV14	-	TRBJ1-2	CASSTSVVWDGYTF
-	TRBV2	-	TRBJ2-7	CATALLGEEQYF
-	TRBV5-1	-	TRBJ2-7	CASSLGTASSYEQYF
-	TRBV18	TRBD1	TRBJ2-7	CASSPWDRGLSYEQYF
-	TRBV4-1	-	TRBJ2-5	CASSPDPNKETQYF
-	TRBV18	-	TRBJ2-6	CASSPNTASSGANVLTF
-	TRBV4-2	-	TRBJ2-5	CASSQGSGVVPRQETQYF
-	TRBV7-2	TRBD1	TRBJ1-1	CASSPAGTGVNTEAFF
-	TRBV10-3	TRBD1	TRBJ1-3	CAISQGLGNTIYF
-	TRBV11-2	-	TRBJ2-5	CASSLVGDFQETQYF
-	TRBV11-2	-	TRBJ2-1	CASSFISRETYNEQFF
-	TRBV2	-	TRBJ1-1	CASSQGRIGTEAFF
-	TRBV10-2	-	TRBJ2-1	CASSLQGSYNEQFF
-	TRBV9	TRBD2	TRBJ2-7	CASSPNIAGVGHEQYF
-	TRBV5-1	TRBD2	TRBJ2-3	CASRSPSGGGTDTQYF
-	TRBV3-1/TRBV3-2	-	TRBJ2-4	CASSRRGKNIQYF
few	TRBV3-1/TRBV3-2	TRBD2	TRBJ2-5	CASSQGSGGGETQYF